This record covers a single TCR beta chain. Its antigen is currently unknown. Between the trimmed V and J ends, which lost 5 bases and 2 bases, there was a span of 13 bases. The CDR3 loop spans 14 amino acids. Per the germline V gene, CDR1 is MDHEN and CDR2 is SYDVKM. The data belong to a study of T cell repertoires in cytomegalovirus infection. For the study at large: Selected CMV epitopes included recently identified HLA-C-restricted ones as well as well-studied HLA-B-restricted ones. TCR beta signatures that were public indicated CMV infection and matching HLA type.

The study, taken as a whole, reports: In two of eight donors, the top clonotype was HLA-C-restricted CMV-specific. Cumulative frequency (of public TCR beta family members) identified carriers of CMV plus the relevant HLA.

MiXCR was run by TCRdb on the reads, yielding one entry per CDR3 protein. The profile covers about 270,000 distinct CDR3 sequences, with roughly a fifth appearing a single time and 15% to 20% taken by the ten largest. The sequence was obtained from a human donor in good health (CMV status not recorded). Some clones in this sample may be carry-over from other donors' samples. The chain has TRBV28 and TRBJ2-7; D is perhaps TRBD1 or TRBD2 (6 bases each). The sample here was cultured PBMCs, taken from culture after CMV antigen stimulation. The CDR3 nucleotides read TGTGCCAGCAGTATAAGGGGGGTGACCTACGAGCAGTACTTC. The encoded protein is CASSIRGVTYEQYF.